This T cell receptor beta chain was retrieved from a study of blood T cell repertoires in COVID-19. Study-level information: The United States, Italy and Spain were the sources of the acute and convalescent COVID-19 samples.

The method was immunoSEQ multiplex PCR; TCRdb's version includes in-frame clones alone and lacks a portion of them. The table has around 200,000 clones, around 87% seen once. This CDR3 spans 14 amino acids. The V end lost 2 bases, the J end lost 1 base, and 9 bases lay between the germline ends. CDR1 and CDR2 (germline): SGHRS, YFSETQ. The source of this sequence is a man aged 35 to 55 with active or convalescent COVID-19. What was sequenced was peripheral blood. The chain joins TRBV5-1 to TRBJ1-1; tentatively, D is TRBD1 (5 bases). The CDR3 loop is CASSFGGANTEAFF. The CDR3 DNA is TGCGCCAGCAGCTTCGGAGGGGCGAACACTGAAGCTTTCTTT.